This TCR beta chain comes out of a study of OX40 agonist ivuxolimab in advanced cancers. Study background: A male proportion of over 70% was recorded, with mean age around 62 years and range roughly 23 to 79. Previous treatment with anti-PD-1, anti-PD-L1 or anti-CTLA-4 therapy was allowed; roughly 40% had received some.

Sampling of blood occurred at baseline, cycle 4 day 1, and cycle 7 day 1. Overall study results and limits: In the 0.1 to 3.0 mg/kg range, CD4+ and CD8+ blood T cells had expanded clonally by week 6.

This clone was seen a single time. Its target is not known. Sequenced by immunoSEQ multiplex PCR; TCRdb stores in-frame clones only, minus some. The sample carries approximately 61,000 clones, roughly nine tenths recorded once. The CDR3 covers 14 residues. CDR1 is MNHNS, CDR2 SASEGT, per germline. The ends were cut back, 2 bases at V and 3 bases at J, with 10 bases in the middle. This sequence originates from an adult with an advanced solid tumor such as melanoma, head and neck, liver or kidney cancer. Here the sequenced sample was CD4+ or CD8+ T cells sorted from blood, taken in a trial of the OX40 agonist ivuxolimab. The chain recombines TRBV6-1 with TRBJ1-2; D is ambiguous. CDR3 nucleotide sequence: TGTGCCAGCAGTGAACAGCCGGCGGACTATGGCTACACCTTC. It is translated as CASSEQPADYGYTF.